These 23 T cell receptor beta chains originate from one sample sequenced in a study of early T cells in non-severe SARS-CoV-2 infection. TCRdb ran MiXCR on the 5' RACE reads and lists one entry per CDR3 protein. Here the sample spans 75,000 to 95,000 distinct CDR3 sequences, roughly 17% being singletons. Sequenced here: whole blood, sampled at baseline. The receptors here all came from an adult who was a healthcare worker with PCR-confirmed SARS-CoV-2 infection or an uninfected control (not recorded which).

This clonotype was counted a single time. V gene TRBV6-5 combines with J gene TRBJ1-4; no clear D. The CDR3 runs to 15 residues. V gave up 5 bases and J gave up 0 bases, with 10 bases separating them. Per germline, CDR1 MNHEY and CDR2 SVGAGI. The CDR3 region is CASSPRAATNEKLFF. The CDR3 DNA reads as TGTGCCAGCAGTCCCCGGGCTGCAACTAATGAAAAACTGTTTTTT.

The rearrangement joins TRBV9 to TRBJ1-2; TRBD1 agrees at 11 bases. This CDR3 has 13 amino acids. Per the germline V gene, CDR1 is SGDLS and CDR2 is YYNGEE. Trimming at V came to 4 bases and at J to 8 bases, leaving 4 bases not matched to a gene. CDR3 residues: CASSRTGGRGYTF. The CDR3 coding sequence is TGTGCCAGCAGCCGGACAGGGGGCAGGGGCTACACCTTC.

This chain links TRBV6-2 or TRBV6-3 with TRBJ2-3; D is uncertain. V was trimmed by 6 bases and J by 0 bases, leaving 13 bases between them. The germline V gene encodes CDR1 MNHEY and CDR2 SVGEGT. The CDR3 length is 15 residues. CDR3 protein: CASSPARSSTDTQYF. The CDR3 DNA reads as TGTGCCAGCAGCCCCGCGAGATCGAGCACAGATACGCAGTATTTT.

This clonotype was observed a few times. This chain uses TRBV6-1 with TRBJ2-3; 16 bases match TRBD2. Germline assignment: CDR1 MNHNS and CDR2 SASEGT. This CDR3 comprises 16 residues. The ends lost 10 bases at V and 5 bases at J; junction bases unmatched: 9. CDR3 in amino acids: CATETGTSGRGDTQYF. CDR3 DNA: TGTGCCACCGAGACCGGGACTAGCGGGAGGGGAGATACGCAGTATTTT.

V gene TRBV29-1 combines with J gene TRBJ2-5; D gene ambiguous. The V end lost 6 bases, the J end lost 6 bases, and 8 bases lay between the germline ends. Germline CDR1 SQVTM, CDR2 ANQGSEA. The length of the CDR3 is 10 residues. CDR3 sequence (DNA): TGCAGCGTGGATTGGAAGACCCAGTACTTC. It encodes CSVDWKTQYF.

The table lists this clonotype with a few counts. This rearrangement joins TRBV30 to TRBJ1-6; D is unresolved. There are 13 residues in the CDR3. Per the germline V gene, CDR1 is GTSNPN and CDR2 is SVGIG (reference sequence). Trimming took 2 bases from V and 9 from J, leaving 11 bases between them. The CDR3 reads CAWSLGGGSPLHF. CDR3 sequence (DNA): TGTGCCTGGAGTCTGGGAGGAGGTTCACCCCTCCACTTT.

J is TRBJ2-3 and V is TRBV7-9; D call uncertain. The V end lost 5 bases, the J end lost 4 bases, and 13 bases lay between the germline ends. Per germline, CDR1 SEHNR and CDR2 FQNEAQ (reference sequence). This CDR3 has 14 residues. CDR3: CASSPSRYPDTQYF. CDR3 DNA: TGTGCCAGCAGCCCAAGCAGGTACCCAGATACGCAGTATTTT. Full variable domain (outside the CDR3, taken from reference TRBV7-9 and TRBJ2-3): DTGVSQNPRHKITKRGQNVTFRCDPISEHNRLYWYRQTLGQGPEFLTYFQNEAQLEKSRLLSDRFSAERPKGSFSTLEIQRTEQGDSAMYLCASSPSRYPDTQYFGPGTRLTVL.

This clonotype was detected ten times or more. The chain has TRBV20-1 and TRBJ1-5; 8 nucleotides line up with TRBD1. Germline-derived CDR1 and CDR2 are DFQATT and SNEGSKA (reference sequence). V lost 6 bases and J lost 4; bases outside the gene matches: 11. The CDR3 covers 15 residues. DNA for the CDR3: TGCAGTGCCAGGTATACAGGGGGTGCTAATCAGCCCCAGCATTTT. It encodes CSARYTGGANQPQHF.

This clonotype occurred many times. The rearrangement uses TRBV28 and TRBJ1-5; D remains ambiguous. Germline values: CDR1 MDHEN, CDR2 SYDVKM. V was pared by 8 bases and J by 6 bases, with 11 bases between. The CDR3 is made up of 12 amino acids. The CDR3 here is CASLVSGQPQHF. CDR3 coding DNA: TGTGCCAGCCTAGTATCGGGTCAGCCCCAGCATTTT.

This clonotype was counted only a few times. The chain has TRBV3-1 and TRBJ2-1; TRBD2 might be the D (6 bases). CDR1 is LGHDT, CDR2 YNNKEL, per germline (reference sequence). The CDR3 sequence is 15 residues long. The V end lost 1 base, the J end lost 5 bases, and 12 bases lay between the germline ends. As DNA, the CDR3 is TGTGCCAGCAGCCAAGTTCGGGACTTGAACAATGAGCAGTTCTTC. Protein product: CASSQVRDLNNEQFF.

The rearrangement uses TRBV5-6 and TRBJ1-2, with a possible D match to TRBD1 (6 bases). Per germline, CDR1 SGHDT and CDR2 YYEEEE. The CDR3 sequence is 14 residues long. Trimming left V 3 bases short and J 4 bases short, with 13 bases between. CDR3 protein: CASSSRGRVYGYTF. CDR3 nucleotide sequence: TGTGCCAGCAGCTCCAGGGGAAGAGTCTATGGCTACACCTTC.

This clonotype has more than one count but fewer than ten. The rearrangement links TRBV27 to TRBJ2-3, with a possible D match to TRBD2 (5 bases). The ends were cut back, 4 bases at V and 0 bases at J, with 14 bases in the middle. The CDR3 is 16 amino acids. Germline V CDR1 and CDR2: MNHEY, SMNVEV (reference sequence). This CDR3 reads CASSSPSSISTDTQYF. The CDR3, as DNA: TGTGCCAGCAGTTCCCCTAGCTCCATTAGCACAGATACGCAGTATTTT.

This chain joins TRBV6-2 or TRBV6-3 and TRBJ2-7; D possibly corresponds to TRBD2 (5 bases). Germline V gene data show CDR1 as MNHEY and CDR2 as SVGEGT. The CDR3 has 15 residues. The germline V and J ends were trimmed by 2 bases and 0 bases, with 11 bases remaining between them. This CDR3 is CASSYQRSLSYEQYF. DNA of the CDR3: TGTGCCAGCAGTTACCAGCGGTCGCTCTCCTACGAGCAGTACTTC.

This clonotype was seen repeatedly, ten times or more. This chain links TRBV20-1 with TRBJ1-2; TRBD1 aligns across 10 bases. The germline CDR1 and CDR2 sequences are DFQATT and SNEGSKA (reference sequence). CDR3 length: 13 residues. Germline trimming cut 5 bases from V and 8 bases from J; bases unmatched to any gene: 8. For the CDR3, the DNA is TGCAGTGCTGTGAGACAGGGGGCTCGCGGCTACACCTTC. Translation: CSAVRQGARGYTF.

The J gene is TRBJ2-3, the V gene TRBV7-9, with D unclear. Looked up from germline, CDR1 is SEHNR and CDR2 is FQNEAQ (reference sequence). This CDR3 has 15 amino acids. Trimming stripped 0 bases from V and 5 bases from J, with 12 bases between. The CDR3 is CASSLAVLPEDTQYF. CDR3 coding DNA: TGTGCCAGCAGCTTAGCGGTCCTACCAGAAGATACGCAGTATTTT.

This clonotype showed up just a few times. This chain uses TRBV28 with TRBJ2-3, with D unresolved. This CDR3 has 16 amino acids. CDR1 is MDHEN, CDR2 SYDVKM, per germline. The V and J ends lost 5 bases and 0 bases respectively, with 15 bases between them. CDR3 nucleotides: TGTGCCAGCAGTCAACGGACCGATTCTAGCACAGATACGCAGTATTTT. It codes for CASSQRTDSSTDTQYF. The full variable domain, rest sourced from reference TRBV28 and TRBJ2-3, is DVKVTQSSRYLVKRTGEKVFLECVQDMDHENMFWYRQDPGLGLRLIYFSYDVKMKEKGDIPEGYSVSREKKERFSLILESASTNQTSMYLCASSQRTDSSTDTQYFGPGTRLTVL.

This clonotype was counted between two and nine times. The chain carries TRBV28 and TRBJ2-1; D is unresolved. Germline V gene lookup returns CDR1 MDHEN and CDR2 SYDVKM. The CDR3 has 14 residues. The V and J ends lost 9 bases and 1 base respectively, with 13 bases between them. The CDR3 DNA reads TGTGCCAGTTTTCCCCCTGGATCCTACAATGAGCAGTTCTTC. Residues: CASFPPGSYNEQFF. Drawing the rest from reference TRBV28 and TRBJ2-1, the complete variable domain is DVKVTQSSRYLVKRTGEKVFLECVQDMDHENMFWYRQDPGLGLRLIYFSYDVKMKEKGDIPEGYSVSREKKERFSLILESASTNQTSMYLCASFPPGSYNEQFFGPGTRLTVL.

This clonotype was counted ten times or more. The gene calls are TRBV2 and TRBJ1-2; D call uncertain. This CDR3 contains 13 residues. The germline V gene has CDR1 SNHLY and CDR2 FYNNEI. V was cut by 7 bases and J by 8 bases, with 17 bases left in between. CDR3 nucleotides: TGTGCCAGCAACGCTGTGGGGTTAAAAGGCTACACCTTC. This translates into CASNAVGLKGYTF.

This clonotype showed up just a few times. The rearrangement uses TRBV24-1 and TRBJ1-2, with TRBD1 identical over 8 bases. This CDR3 is 16 amino acids long. Germline CDR1 KGHDR, CDR2 SFDVKD. J gave up 4 bases and V 0 bases, and 6 bases lay outside the gene matches. The CDR3 loop reads CATSDLDGTGTYGYTF. The CDR3 region has the DNA TGTGCCACCAGTGATTTGGACGGGACAGGTACCTATGGCTACACCTTC.

The sample holds many counts of this clonotype. V gene TRBV5-1 combines with J gene TRBJ2-5, with D hard to call. This CDR3 has 12 residues. Between the trimmed V and J ends, which lost 0 bases and 5 bases, there was a span of 5 bases. Germline V gene lookup returns CDR1 SGHRS and CDR2 YFSETQ. Here the CDR3 reads CASSLVRETQYF. The DNA for the CDR3 is TGCGCCAGCAGCTTGGTGCGGGAGACCCAGTACTTC. The full variable domain, rest sourced from reference TRBV5-1 and TRBJ2-5, is KAGVTQTPRYLIKTRGQQVTLSCSPISGHRSVSWYQQTPGQGLQFLFEYFSETQRNKGNFPGRFSGRQFSNSRSEMNVSTLELGDSALYLCASSLVRETQYFGPGTRLLVL.

This clonotype was observed a handful of times. This chain uses TRBV7-2 with TRBJ2-1; 9 nucleotides agree with TRBD2. Germline-derived CDR1 and CDR2 are SGHTA and FQGNSA. V trimming: 2 bases; J trimming: 12 bases; junction bases outside the gene matches: 11. This CDR3 has 15 residues. The DNA for the CDR3 is TGTGCCAGCAGCTTAACACTAGCGGGTAGCGCGAGGCAGTTCTTC. This gives the protein CASSLTLAGSARQFF. The entire variable domain, with the rest obtained from reference TRBV7-2 and TRBJ2-1, is as follows: GAGVSQSPSNKVTEKGKDVELRCDPISGHTALYWYRQSLGQGLEFLIYFQGNSAPDKSGLPSDRFSAERTGGSVSTLTIQRTQQEDSAVYLCASSLTLAGSARQFFGPGTRLTVL.

The chain couples TRBV20-1 to TRBJ2-4, with D unclear. Germline CDR1 reads DFQATT; CDR2 reads SNEGSKA (reference sequence). The CDR3 has 15 residues. The CDR3 coding sequence is TGCAGCTACCAAAAAACCGGCAGGGCCAAAAACATTCAGTACTTC. Protein sequence: CSYQKTGRAKNIQYF.

The V call is TRBV6-2 or TRBV6-3, the J call TRBJ1-4, with D perhaps matching TRBD1 (5 bases). Germline V gene sequence: CDR1 MNHEY, CDR2 SVGEGT. The V and J ends lost 0 bases and 8 bases respectively, with 13 bases between them. The CDR3 is made up of 15 amino acids. CDR3 in DNA: TGTGCCAGCAGTTACTCCAGGGCGGTGGACGAAAAACTGTTTTTT. Protein product: CASSYSRAVDEKLFF.